The 20 T cell receptor beta chains below all came from one sample that was sequenced in a study of T cells expressing NK-cell markers. Following a re-call of the 5' RACE reads, TCRdb has one entry per CDR3 protein and lacks DNA. Its table records 250,000 or so distinct CDR3 sequences. The sample taken for sequencing was blood T cells: a sorted CD56 or NKG2C T cell subset, CD4+ or CD8+ T cells, or bulk PBMC T cells (not recorded which). The source is a woman between 18 and 70 years old in good health.

The rearrangement uses TRBV12-3 or TRBV12-4 and TRBJ1-2. The CDR3 consists of 14 residues. The CDR3: CASSLSVQSYGYTF.

The rearrangement joins TRBV5-1 to TRBJ2-3; the D call of TRBD2 rests on TCRdb alone, since no DNA is present to check it. The CDR3 covers 15 residues. CDR1 is SGHRS and CDR2 is YFSETQ in the germline V gene. CDR3 sequence reads: CASSWRLAGTDTQYF.

The chain combines TRBV24-1 with TRBJ2-1; TCRdb's D call, TRBD1, is unchecked because there is no DNA. Germline assignment: CDR1 KGHDR and CDR2 SFDVKD. This CDR3 has 16 residues. The CDR3 is CATSDLDRDSWDEQFF.

The genes are TRBV2 and TRBJ1-1; TCRdb indicates TRBD1, and absent DNA this call remains unverified. CDR1 is SNHLY and CDR2 is FYNNEI in the germline V gene. The CDR3 has 16 amino acids. CDR3 region: CASTPGQRNRNTEAFF.

The genes are TRBV20-1 and TRBJ2-7. The germline gives CDR1 DFQATT, CDR2 SNEGSKA (reference sequence). The CDR3 has 13 amino acids. The CDR3 spells CSARLRTAYEQYF.

V and J are TRBV7-2 and TRBJ1-3; TCRdb designates TRBD1, a call that cannot be tested without DNA. Germline loops: CDR1 SGHTA, CDR2 FQGNSA. The CDR3 has 15 amino acids. The CDR3 reads CASSSTPGAGNTIYF.

V gene TRBV11-1 combines with J gene TRBJ2-2; checking the TCRdb D call of TRBD1 is not possible without DNA. CDR3 length: 13 amino acids. Looked up from germline, CDR1 is SGHAT and CDR2 is FQDESV (reference sequence). CDR3 loop: CASSPGGVGELFF.

The CDR3 reads CSAGDREKLFF. V is TRBV20-1 and J is TRBJ1-4. The CDR3 is made up of 11 amino acids. The germline CDR1 and CDR2 sequences are DFQATT and SNEGSKA (reference sequence).

The chain recombines TRBV24-1 with TRBJ2-1; absent DNA, TCRdb's TRBD2 call cannot be checked. The V gene's germline CDR1 is KGHDR and CDR2 SFDVKD. The CDR3 is 16 residues long. The CDR3 region is CATSDLAGSSYNEQFF.

J is TRBJ1-4 and V is TRBV5-1; TCRdb selects TRBD1, and the lack of DNA leaves this call unchecked. The CDR3 spans 14 residues. Germline V gene sequence: CDR1 SGHRS, CDR2 YFSETQ. The CDR3 is CASSDGQGNEKLFF.

V and J are TRBV12-3 or TRBV12-4 and TRBJ2-4; TCRdb returns TRBD1, unconfirmable since there is no DNA. The CDR3 covers 15 residues. CDR3 loop: CASRGTGGRLNIQYF.

The rearrangement joins TRBV5-4 to TRBJ2-1; TCRdb's D gene call, TRBD1, goes unchecked for lack of DNA. Germline assignment: CDR1 SGHNT and CDR2 YYREEE (reference sequence). The CDR3 contains 17 residues. The CDR3 sequence: CASSSGTRGNSYNEQFF.

V usage is TRBV5-1 and J usage is TRBJ2-3. Germline CDR1 reads SGHRS; CDR2 reads YFSETQ. The CDR3 runs 14 residues. CDR3 residues: CASSSSQVGDTQYF.

The chain recombines TRBV6-2 or TRBV6-3 with TRBJ2-2; TCRdb's assignment of TRBD2 cannot be checked, as there is no DNA. Germline lookup yields CDR1 MNHEY and CDR2 SVGEGT. The CDR3 spans 18 residues. The CDR3 sequence: CASSYATSGRAWAGELFF.

This sequence joins TRBV7-2 and TRBJ2-1; TCRdb's D call of TRBD1 is untestable without DNA. This CDR3 region has 15 residues. Germline assignment: CDR1 SGHTA and CDR2 FQGNSA. The chain's CDR3 is CASSYGQAEYNEQFF.

The chain links TRBV5-5 to TRBJ1-5; the D call from TCRdb, TRBD1, cannot be confirmed without DNA. The CDR3 totals 14 residues. Per the germline V gene, CDR1 is SGHKS and CDR2 is YYEKEE (reference sequence). CDR3 protein: CASSLTGTNQPQHF.

The rearrangement uses TRBV20-1 and TRBJ1-6. Germline V gives CDR1 DFQATT, CDR2 SNEGSKA (reference sequence). The CDR3 extends over 15 amino acids. CDR3 sequence reads: CSANVGSSYNSPLHF.

V and J are TRBV12-3 or TRBV12-4 and TRBJ2-5; TCRdb lists TRBD1, though no DNA is available to test this call. CDR3 length: 13 residues. The CDR3 loop reads CASSFNRQETQYF.

This sequence joins TRBV5-1 and TRBJ2-1; TCRdb picks TRBD2, but there is no DNA to check that call. The CDR3 sequence is 16 residues long. CDR1 is SGHRS and CDR2 is YFSETQ in the germline V gene. The CDR3 protein is CASRRFSGTSDNEQFF.

The J gene is TRBJ2-2, the V gene TRBV4-2. Per germline, CDR1 LGHNA and CDR2 YNFKEQ. CDR3 size: 16 residues. The CDR3 sequence is CASSPQVLGDTGELFF.